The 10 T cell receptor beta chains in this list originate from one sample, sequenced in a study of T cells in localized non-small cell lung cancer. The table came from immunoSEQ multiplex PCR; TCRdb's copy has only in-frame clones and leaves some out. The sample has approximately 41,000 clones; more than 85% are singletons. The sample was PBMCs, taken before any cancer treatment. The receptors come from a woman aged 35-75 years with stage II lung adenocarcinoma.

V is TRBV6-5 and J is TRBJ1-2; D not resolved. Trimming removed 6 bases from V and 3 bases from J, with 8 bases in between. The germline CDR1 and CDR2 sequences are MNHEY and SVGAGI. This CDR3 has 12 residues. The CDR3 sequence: CASRSGDYGYTF. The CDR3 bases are TGTGCCAGCAGGTCAGGTGACTATGGCTACACCTTC.

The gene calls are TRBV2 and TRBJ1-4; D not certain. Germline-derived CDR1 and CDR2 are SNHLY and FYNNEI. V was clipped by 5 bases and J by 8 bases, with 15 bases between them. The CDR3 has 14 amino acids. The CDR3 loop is CASSKTWGIEKLFF. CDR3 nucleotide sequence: TGTGCCAGCAGTAAGACCTGGGGTATCGAAAAACTGTTTTTT.

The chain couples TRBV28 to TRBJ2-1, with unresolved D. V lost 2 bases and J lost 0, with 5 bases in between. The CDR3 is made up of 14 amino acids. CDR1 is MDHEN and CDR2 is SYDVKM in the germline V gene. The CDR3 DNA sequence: TGTGCCAGCAGTTTAATCCTCTCCTACAATGAGCAGTTCTTC. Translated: CASSLILSYNEQFF.

CDR3: CASSRSPQETQYF. Written as DNA, the CDR3 is TGTGCCAGTAGCCGATCACCGCAAGAGACCCAGTACTTC. The chain links TRBV19 to TRBJ2-5; D gene uncertain. Trimming shortened V by 6 bases and J by 2 bases, and 10 bases separated the two germline ends. The CDR3 is 13 residues long. Germline V gene data show CDR1 as LNHDA and CDR2 as SQIVND (reference sequence).

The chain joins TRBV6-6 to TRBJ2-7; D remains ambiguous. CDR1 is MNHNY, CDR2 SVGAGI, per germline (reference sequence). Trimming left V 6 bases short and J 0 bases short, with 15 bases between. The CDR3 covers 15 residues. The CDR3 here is CASSPPADHSYEQYF. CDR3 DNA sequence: TGTGCCAGCAGCCCTCCCGCGGACCACTCCTACGAGCAGTACTTC.

CDR3 region: CASKRGSNTEAFF. CDR3 sequence (DNA): TGTGCCAGCAAACGGGGATCGAACACTGAAGCTTTCTTT. This chain connects TRBV7-9 to TRBJ1-1; D is ambiguous. In germline, CDR1 is SEHNR, CDR2 FQNEAQ (reference sequence). Trimming took 7 bases from V and 1 from J, leaving 10 bases between them. The CDR3 sequence is 13 residues long. Looking up the rest from reference TRBV7-9 and TRBJ1-1 gives the full variable domain: DTGVSQNPRHKITKRGQNVTFRCDPISEHNRLYWYRQTLGQGPEFLTYFQNEAQLEKSRLLSDRFSAERPKGSFSTLEIQRTEQGDSAMYLCASKRGSNTEAFFGQGTRLTVV.

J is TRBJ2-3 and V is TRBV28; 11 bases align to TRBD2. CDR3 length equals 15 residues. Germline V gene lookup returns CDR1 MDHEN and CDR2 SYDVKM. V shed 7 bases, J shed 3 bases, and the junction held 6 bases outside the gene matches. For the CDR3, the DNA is TGTGCCAGCATCGGTCTAGCGGGAGGTACAGATACGCAGTATTTT. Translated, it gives CASIGLAGGTDTQYF.

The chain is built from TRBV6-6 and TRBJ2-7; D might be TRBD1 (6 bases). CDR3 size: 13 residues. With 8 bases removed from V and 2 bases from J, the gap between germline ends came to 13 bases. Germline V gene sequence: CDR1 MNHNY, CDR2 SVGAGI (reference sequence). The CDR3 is CASHPDSAYEQYF. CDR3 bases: TGTGCCAGCCACCCGGACAGTGCCTACGAGCAGTACTTC.

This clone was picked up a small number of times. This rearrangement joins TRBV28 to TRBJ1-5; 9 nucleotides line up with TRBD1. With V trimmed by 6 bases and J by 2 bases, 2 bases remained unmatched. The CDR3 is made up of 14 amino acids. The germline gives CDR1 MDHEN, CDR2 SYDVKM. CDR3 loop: CASSWDRGNQPQHF. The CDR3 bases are TGTGCCAGCAGCTGGGACAGGGGCAATCAGCCCCAGCATTTT.

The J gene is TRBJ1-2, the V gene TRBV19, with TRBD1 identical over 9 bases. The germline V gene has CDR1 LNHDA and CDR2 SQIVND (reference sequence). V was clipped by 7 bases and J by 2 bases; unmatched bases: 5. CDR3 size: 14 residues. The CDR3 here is CASNPTGGNYGYTF. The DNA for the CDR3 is TGTGCCAGTAACCCGACAGGGGGGAACTATGGCTACACCTTC.